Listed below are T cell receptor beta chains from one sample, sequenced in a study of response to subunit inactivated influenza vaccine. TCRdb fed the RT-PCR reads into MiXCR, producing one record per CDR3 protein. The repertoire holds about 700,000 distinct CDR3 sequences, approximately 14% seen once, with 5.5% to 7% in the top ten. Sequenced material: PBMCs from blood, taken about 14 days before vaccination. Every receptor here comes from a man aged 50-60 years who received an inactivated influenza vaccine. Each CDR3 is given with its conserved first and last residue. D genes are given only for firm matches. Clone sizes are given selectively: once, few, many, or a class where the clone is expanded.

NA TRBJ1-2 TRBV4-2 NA CASSQERRAAGYTF TGTGCCAGCAGCCAAGAACGGAGGGCGGCTGGCTACACCTTC
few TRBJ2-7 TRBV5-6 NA CASSLAWGTEFYEQYF TGTGCCAGCAGCTTGGCCTGGGGCACTGAGTTCTACGAGCAGTACTTC
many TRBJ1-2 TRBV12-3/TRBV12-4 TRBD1 CASSSGGYGYTF TGTGCCAGCAGTTCAGGGGGCTATGGCTACACCTTC
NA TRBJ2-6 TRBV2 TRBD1 CASSFRTGGDVDVLTF TGTGCCAGCAGTTTCCGGACAGGGGGCGACGTAGACGTCCTGACTTTC
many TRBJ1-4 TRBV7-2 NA CASSLGGQSNEKLFF TGTGCCAGCAGCTTAGGTGGACAGTCTAACGAAAAACTGTTTTTT
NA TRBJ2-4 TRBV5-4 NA CASSLVGLEDIQYF TGTGCCAGCAGCTTGGTCGGGTTGGAAGACATTCAGTACTTC
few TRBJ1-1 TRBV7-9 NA CASSPRTSLNTEAFF TGTGCCAGCAGCCCACGGACTTCCCTGAACACTGAAGCTTTCTTT
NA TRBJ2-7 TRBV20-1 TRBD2 CSAKAGGTYEQYF TGCAGTGCCAAAGCGGGAGGGACCTACGAGCAGTACTTC
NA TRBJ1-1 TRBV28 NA CASRLSMNTEAFF TGTGCCAGCCGACTCTCCATGAACACTGAAGCTTTCTTT
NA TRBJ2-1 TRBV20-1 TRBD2 CSAKLLAGVYNEQFF TGCAGTGCAAAATTACTAGCGGGAGTATACAATGAGCAGTTCTTC